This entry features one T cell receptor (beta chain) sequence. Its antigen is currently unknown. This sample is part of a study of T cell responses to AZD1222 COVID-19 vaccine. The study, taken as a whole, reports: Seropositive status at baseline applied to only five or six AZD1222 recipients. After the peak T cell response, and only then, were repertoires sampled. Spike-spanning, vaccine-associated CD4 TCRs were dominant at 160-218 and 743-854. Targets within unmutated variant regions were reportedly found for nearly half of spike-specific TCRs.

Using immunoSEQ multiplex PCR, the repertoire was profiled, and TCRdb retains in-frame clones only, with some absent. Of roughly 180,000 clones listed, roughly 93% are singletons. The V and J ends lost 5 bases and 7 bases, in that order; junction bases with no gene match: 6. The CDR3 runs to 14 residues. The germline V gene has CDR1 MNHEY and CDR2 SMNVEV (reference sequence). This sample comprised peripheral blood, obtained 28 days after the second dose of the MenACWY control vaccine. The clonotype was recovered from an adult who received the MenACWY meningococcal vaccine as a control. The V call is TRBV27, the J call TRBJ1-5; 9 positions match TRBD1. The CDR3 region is CASSPQGAWQPQHF. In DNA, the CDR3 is TGTGCCAGCAGTCCACAGGGGGCATGGCAGCCCCAGCATTTT.